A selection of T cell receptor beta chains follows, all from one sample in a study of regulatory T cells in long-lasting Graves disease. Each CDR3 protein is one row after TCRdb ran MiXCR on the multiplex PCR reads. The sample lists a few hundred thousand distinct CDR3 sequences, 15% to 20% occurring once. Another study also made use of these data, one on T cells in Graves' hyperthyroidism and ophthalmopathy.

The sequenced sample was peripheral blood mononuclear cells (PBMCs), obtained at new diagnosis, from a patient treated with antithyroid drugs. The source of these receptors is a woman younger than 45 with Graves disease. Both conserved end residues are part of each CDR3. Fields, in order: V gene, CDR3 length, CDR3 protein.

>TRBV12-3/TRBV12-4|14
CASSLRPSGYEQYF
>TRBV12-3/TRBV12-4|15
CASSPDSHSNQPQHF
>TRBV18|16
CASSPSLGGGPSEQYF
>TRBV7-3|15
CASSTTGQGSYEQYF
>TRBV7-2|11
CASTRSNTQYF
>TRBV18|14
CASSPWEDKNIQYF
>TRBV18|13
CASSPLGRETQYF
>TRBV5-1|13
CASSLAEGGVAFF
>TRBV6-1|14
CASSPMGSTDEAFF
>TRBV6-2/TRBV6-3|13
CASRQGSNTEAFF
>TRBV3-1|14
CATSQGGGTGELFF
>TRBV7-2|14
CASKPAGTTDTQYF
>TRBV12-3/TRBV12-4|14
CASSPRYSNQPQHF
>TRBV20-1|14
CSASLGTKNTEAFF
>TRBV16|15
CASSQHRGKQETQYF
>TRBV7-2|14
CASREGGSISEQFF
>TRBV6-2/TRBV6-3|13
CASSKTVSYEQYF
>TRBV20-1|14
CSGTSGARNQPQHF
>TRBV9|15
CASSVGDRPNYGYTF
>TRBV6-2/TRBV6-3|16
CASTLAGTGAGNTIYF
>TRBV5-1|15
CASSLAGGPNQPQHF
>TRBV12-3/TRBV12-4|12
CASTGTYYGYTF
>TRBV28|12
CASRSSNYGYTF
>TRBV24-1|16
CATSEAEGRGADTQYF
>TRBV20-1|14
CSAQGQGGNSPLHF
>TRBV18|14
CASSPEAGGTEAFF
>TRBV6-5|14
CASSLDTMNTEAFF
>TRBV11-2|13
CASSFSVNTEAFF
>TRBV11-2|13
CASSLGFPGELFF
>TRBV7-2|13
CASSQTGNRGYTF
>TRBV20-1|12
CSVLTGASPLHF
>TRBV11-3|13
CASSLAPGETQYF
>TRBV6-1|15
CASSQGRNSNQPQHF
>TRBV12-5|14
CASGFWGPEETQYF
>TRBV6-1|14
CASNLDNSGNTIYF
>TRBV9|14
CASSVGGQNTEAFF
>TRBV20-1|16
CSASGPRPHDTDTQYF
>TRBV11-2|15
CASSLAPSSYNEQFF
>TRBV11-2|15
CASSLVGTVTYEQYF
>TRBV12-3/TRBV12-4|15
CASSSNLDRGEKLFF
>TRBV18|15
CASSRPGQRTYEQYF
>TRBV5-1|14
CASSLGTAKETQYF
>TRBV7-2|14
CASSLRGPQETQYF
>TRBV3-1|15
CASGSTSDYQETQYF
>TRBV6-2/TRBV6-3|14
CASSFRDGGQPQHF